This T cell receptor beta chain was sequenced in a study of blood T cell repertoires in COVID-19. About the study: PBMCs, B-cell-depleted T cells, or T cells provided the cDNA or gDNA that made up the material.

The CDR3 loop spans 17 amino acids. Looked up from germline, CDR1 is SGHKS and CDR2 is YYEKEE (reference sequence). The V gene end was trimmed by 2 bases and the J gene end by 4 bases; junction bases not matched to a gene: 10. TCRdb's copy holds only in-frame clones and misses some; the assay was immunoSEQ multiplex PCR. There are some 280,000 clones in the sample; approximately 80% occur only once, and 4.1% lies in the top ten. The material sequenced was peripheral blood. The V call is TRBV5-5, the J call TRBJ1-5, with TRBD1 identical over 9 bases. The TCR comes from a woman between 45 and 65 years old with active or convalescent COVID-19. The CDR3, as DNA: TGTGCCAGCAGCTTAGAACACCGGGACAGGGAGAATCAGCCCCAGCATTTT. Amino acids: CASSLEHRDRENQPQHF.